This section outlines one T cell receptor (beta chain) sequence together with its context. Its antigen is as yet unknown. These data are taken from a study of cytomegalovirus exposure and HLA in healthy donors. Points from the study as a whole: The study labeled 150 to 200 TCR beta chains cytomegalovirus-associated. Reports described diagnosis of cytomegalovirus status by the classifier as highly specific and sensitive. According to a later analysis, TCR clusters from the first cohort tended to co-occur in the roughly 130 validation repertoires. Some public TCRs appeared in many individuals, while most sequences were rare.

The CDR3 contains 17 residues. Looked up from germline, CDR1 is SGDLS and CDR2 is YYNGEE. The trim removed 0 bases at V and 6 bases at J, leaving 9 bases unmatched. Libraries were prepared by immunoSEQ multiplex PCR; TCRdb keeps only in-frame clonotypes and omits some of them. There are 120,000 to 150,000 clones in the sample; roughly 86% occur only once, and less than 5.5% lies in the top ten. The sequenced sample was PBMCs. This clonotype was sampled from a man aged 18 to 35 in good health and CMV-seropositive. This chain uses TRBV9 with TRBJ2-3; 11 bases fit TRBD2. CDR3: CASSVGLAGGPVDTQYF. The CDR3 nucleotides are TGTGCCAGCAGCGTAGGCTTAGCGGGAGGGCCAGTGGATACGCAGTATTTT.